This T cell receptor (beta chain) was identified in a study of blood T cell repertoires in COVID-19. Study at large: Samples taken during acute and convalescent COVID-19 were collected in the United States, Italy and Spain.

As originally analysed: How many nucleated cells were present was estimated from reference gene primer amplification. This table comes from immunoSEQ multiplex PCR, and its TCRdb copy is limited to in-frame clones, with some not included. The V and J calls and the clone size are those of that table, but D and trimming were determined from the DNA. Of 75,000 to 100,000 clones listed, about 85% are singletons. Trimming cost V 2 bases and J 2 bases; bases outside gene matches: 5. This CDR3 contains 15 residues. The germline CDR1 and CDR2 sequences are MNHEY and SMNVEV (reference sequence). Regarding this clone: The same CDR3 arises from other DNA sequences in this sample as well.

This sequence joins TRBV27 and TRBJ2-7, with 8 bases matching TRBD1. The TCR was taken from a man aged 55 to 70 with acute or convalescent COVID-19. The material sequenced was peripheral blood. The DNA of the CDR3 is TGTGCCAGCAGTTTAAGTACAGGGGGAACCTACGAGCAGTACTTC. Its protein product is CASSLSTGGTYEQYF.